These 9 T cell receptor beta chains share one sample of origin, sequenced in a study of T cells in localized non-small cell lung cancer (dated by TCRdb to 2018 to 2020). The method behind the library was the immunoSEQ multiplex PCR assay. As stored in TCRdb, this immuneACCESS dataset retains in-frame rearrangements with V and J assigned. A fraction of the clones does not appear; measured against another copy, unresolved V genes explain less than half of the discrepancy, and the remainder lacks a known reason. Within this sample are more than 25,000 clones, with more than 70% of them counted one time only. Of the sample, 13% is held by the ten largest clones. The sample consisted of peripheral blood, taken before any cancer treatment. The receptors originated from a female donor older than 55 with stage III squamous cell lung carcinoma.

In this sample, this clone is medium-sized. The V gene is TRBV9, the J gene TRBJ1-6, with 8 bases aligning to TRBD1. This CDR3 has 16 amino acids. V lost 3 bases, J lost 8 bases, and 10 bases stayed unmatched. Germline V gene sequence: CDR1 SGDLS, CDR2 YYNGEE. CDR3 protein: CASSAGPGQADSPLHF. DNA of the CDR3: TGTGCCAGCAGCGCCGGCCCGGGACAGGCTGATTCACCCCTCCACTTT. Complete variable domain (other parts from reference TRBV9 and TRBJ1-6): DSGVTQTPKHLITATGQRVTLRCSPRSGDLSVYWYQQSLDQGLQFLIQYYNGEERAKGNILERFSAQQFPDLHSELNLSSLELGDSALYFCASSAGPGQADSPLHFGNGTRLTVT.

The chain employs TRBV6-1 and TRBJ2-7; 10 nucleotides align to TRBD1. The CDR3 totals 15 residues. In germline, CDR1 is MNHNS, CDR2 SASEGT. Trimming removed 6 bases from V and 2 bases from J; junction bases left unmatched: 7. CDR3: CASRGTGESTYEQYF. CDR3 in DNA: TGTGCCAGCAGAGGGACAGGGGAGTCTACCTACGAGCAGTACTTC.

The chain recombines TRBV5-4 with TRBJ2-7; D possibly corresponds to TRBD1 (6 bases). CDR1 and CDR2 (germline): SGHNT, YYREEE (reference sequence). This CDR3 spans 15 amino acids. V lost 3 bases, J lost 3 bases, and 16 bases lay in between. CDR3 DNA: TGTGCCAGCAGCTCCCGGGACAACGGCGGCTACGAGCAGTACTTC. Encoded protein: CASSSRDNGGYEQYF.

The chain employs TRBV5-1 and TRBJ2-5; no firm D call. This CDR3 is built from 13 residues. The germline CDR1 and CDR2 sequences are SGHRS and YFSETQ. V was clipped by 3 bases and J by 4 bases, with 10 bases between them. The CDR3 loop is CASSSQAVETQYF. DNA for the CDR3: TGCGCCAGCAGCTCTCAAGCAGTAGAGACCCAGTACTTC.

The gene calls are TRBV4-3 and TRBJ2-3; 9 bases are a match to TRBD2. The CDR3 loop spans 19 amino acids. Germline loops: CDR1 LGHNA, CDR2 YSLEER. After removal of 1 base from V and 1 base from J, the junction contained 12 bases not matched to a gene. The CDR3 sequence is CASSQGASGGTLGTDTQYF. The CDR3 bases are TGCGCCAGCAGCCAAGGGGCCAGCGGGGGGACGTTGGGCACAGATACGCAGTATTTT.

J is TRBJ2-1 and V is TRBV29-1; a weak D match, TRBD1 (5 bases). The CDR3 has 18 amino acids. CDR1 is SQVTM, CDR2 ANQGSEA, per germline. V was clipped by 8 bases and J by 0 bases, with 26 bases between them. CDR3 sequence (DNA): TGCAGCCTCTATGGCTACAGGTATTCTCTTAGCTCCTACAATGAGCAGTTCTTC. Translating it yields CSLYGYRYSLSSYNEQFF.

This clone appeared once. V usage is TRBV19 and J usage is TRBJ2-7, with TRBD1 as a possible D gene (6 bases). Deletions cut 5 bases from V and 3 bases from J, with 20 bases between. CDR1 and CDR2 (germline): LNHDA, SQIVND (reference sequence). The CDR3 consists of 16 residues. The CDR3 coding sequence is TGTGCCAGTAGTCCACAGGGATTTTTGCCCTTCTACGAGCAGTACTTC. It translates to CASSPQGFLPFYEQYF.

The CDR3 is CAWSVQGAFTDTQYF. For the CDR3, the DNA is TGTGCCTGGAGCGTACAGGGGGCCTTCACAGATACGCAGTATTTT. The genes are TRBV30 and TRBJ2-3; TRBD1 matches at 9 bases. The CDR3 length is 15 residues. Germline V gene sequence: CDR1 GTSNPN, CDR2 SVGIG (reference sequence). V shed 3 bases and J 2 bases; nucleotides not matched to a gene: 6.

The chain combines TRBV5-1 with TRBJ2-5; 8 bases line up with TRBD2. The germline V gene has CDR1 SGHRS and CDR2 YFSETQ. V gave up 0 bases and J gave up 2 bases; unmatched junction bases: 6. The CDR3 sequence is 16 residues long. CDR3 residues: CASSLGPAGEQETQYF. CDR3 in DNA: TGCGCCAGCAGCTTGGGCCCAGCGGGAGAACAAGAGACCCAGTACTTC.